This entry lists 5 T cell receptor beta chains sequenced from one sample in a study of T-cell memory formation after mild COVID-19. TCRdb recomputed calls from the 5' RACE reads with MiXCR, one row per CDR3 protein. The sample holds around 390,000 distinct CDR3 sequences, 16% seen once. Sequenced material: PBMCs or a T cell subset sorted from them (not recorded which). These receptors originate from a man aged 18 to 30 who had mild COVID-19 (a few samples of this study predate the infection). Cell type and time point are not known.

The rearrangement links TRBV4-1 to TRBJ2-1, with 9 bases that match TRBD2. CDR1 and CDR2 from the germline V gene are MGHRA and YSYEKL. The trim removed 3 bases at V and 5 bases at J, leaving 2 bases unmatched. This CDR3 is built from 14 residues. CDR3 protein: CASSHLAGDNEQFF. CDR3 DNA: TGCGCCAGCAGCCACTTAGCGGGGGACAATGAGCAGTTCTTC.

There are a few counts of this clonotype. This CDR3 reads CASSLRTTANTGELFF. CDR3 in DNA: TGTGCCAGCAGCTTACGCACGACCGCGAACACCGGGGAGCTGTTTTTT. The chain has TRBV11-1 and TRBJ2-2, with D hard to call. V was cut by 2 bases and J by 0 bases, with 10 bases left in between. The CDR3 has 16 residues. Germline V lookup: CDR1 SGHAT, CDR2 FQDESV (reference sequence).

The V gene is TRBV12-3 or TRBV12-4, the J gene TRBJ1-1; no clear D. V lost 5 bases and J 5 bases, leaving 18 bases between the germline ends. The length of the CDR3 is 15 residues. This CDR3 is CASSLRTSGRTEAFF. The DNA of the CDR3 is TGTGCCAGCAGTCTTCGGACTTCGGGAAGGACTGAAGCTTTCTTT.

This clonotype was observed a handful of times. The rearrangement links TRBV4-3 to TRBJ2-1, with 8 bases matching TRBD1. CDR1 is LGHNA and CDR2 is YSLEER in the germline V gene. V was pared by 4 bases and J by 9 bases, with 8 bases of the junction left unmatched. This CDR3 contains 14 residues. CDR3 sequence (DNA): TGCGCCAGCAGCCTTGGGACAGGTTGGGTTGAGCAGTTCTTC. This translates into CASSLGTGWVEQFF.

This rearrangement joins TRBV3-1 to TRBJ1-1; 7 nucleotides line up with TRBD1. Germline CDR1 and CDR2: LGHDT and YNNKEL (reference sequence). This CDR3 has 14 residues. J gave up 0 bases and V 7 bases, and 5 bases lay outside the gene matches. The CDR3 region is CASTRDSLNTEAFF. CDR3 bases: TGTGCCAGCACCCGGGACAGTTTGAACACTGAAGCTTTCTTT.